Sequencing of this T cell receptor (beta chain) was carried out in a study of shared clonotypes between healthy human individuals. Study information: There were three CD4 naive, three CD4 memory, two CD8 naive and one CD8 memory plates per donor.

As concerns this clone: Its antigen is unidentified.

Naive CD8 isolation took CD45RO-negative cells positively selected for CCR7 and excluded terminally differentiated effector memory CD45RA+ cells. The donors, healthy adults who were HIV-negative, had experienced no recent acute infections or vaccinations. General observations from the study: Despite large depth, rarefaction showed incomplete sorted-subset sequencing.

This CDR3 comprises 14 residues. The trim removed 5 bases at V and 5 bases at J, leaving 4 bases unmatched. The germline CDR1 and CDR2 sequences are MDHEN and SYDVKM. This table comes from immunoSEQ multiplex PCR, and its TCRdb copy is limited to in-frame clones, with some not included. This sample has about 2.2 million clones; just over 90% occur once, and the top ten carry about 1.6%. The sample was naive CD8+ T cells from PBMCs. The clonotype comes from a man in his late teens or twenties in good health. Some clones in this sample may be carry-over from other donors' samples. The chain carries TRBV28 and TRBJ2-7; 12 nucleotides line up with TRBD2. This CDR3 reads CASSPWTSGNEQYF. The CDR3 coding sequence is TGTGCCAGCAGTCCATGGACTAGCGGGAACGAGCAGTACTTC.